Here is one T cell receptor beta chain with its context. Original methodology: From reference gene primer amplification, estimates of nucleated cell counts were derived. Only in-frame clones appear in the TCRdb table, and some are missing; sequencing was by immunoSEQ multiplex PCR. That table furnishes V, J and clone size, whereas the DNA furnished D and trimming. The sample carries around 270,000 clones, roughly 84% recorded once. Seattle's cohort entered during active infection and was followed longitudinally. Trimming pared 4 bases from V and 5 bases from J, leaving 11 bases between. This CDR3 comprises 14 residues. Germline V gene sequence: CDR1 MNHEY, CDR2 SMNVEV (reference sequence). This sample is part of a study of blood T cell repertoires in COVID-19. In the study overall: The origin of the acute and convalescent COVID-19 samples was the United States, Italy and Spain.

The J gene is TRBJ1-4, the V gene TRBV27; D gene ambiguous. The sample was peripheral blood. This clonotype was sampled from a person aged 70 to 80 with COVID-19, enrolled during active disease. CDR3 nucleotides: TGTGCCAGCAGTTACGGGTCTAACAATGAAAAACTGTTTTTT. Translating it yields CASSYGSNNEKLFF.